The 22 T cell receptor beta chains in this list originate from one sample, sequenced in a study of T cell changes during pregnancy in multiple sclerosis (dated by TCRdb to about 2019). The library was built by means of the immunoSEQ multiplex PCR assay. TCRdb's version of the immuneACCESS table is confined to in-frame rearrangements and falls short of the full clone set. An unresolved V gene accounts for under half of the shortfall where checked; the remainder is of unknown origin. The sample records around 80,000 clones, roughly 94% of which are singletons. The ten most abundant clones make up 1.4% of the sample. Source: peripheral blood, taken before pregnancy. The source of these receptors is a female donor with multiple sclerosis, enrolled in a pregnancy study.

The rearrangement uses TRBV6-5 and TRBJ2-7; the D is unclear. The CDR3 sequence is 13 residues long. Germline values: CDR1 MNHEY, CDR2 SVGAGI. V lost 0 bases and J lost 6, with 9 bases in between. The DNA of the CDR3 is TGTGCCAGCAGTTACTCACGGGTTTTCGAGCAGTACTTC. It yields the protein CASSYSRVFEQYF.

This chain connects TRBV6-5 to TRBJ2-5, with 7 bases lining up with TRBD2. From germline, CDR1 is MNHEY and CDR2 SVGAGI. The CDR3 runs 13 residues. The junction had 4 bases not matched to a gene; V was cut back by 2 bases and J by 7 bases. CDR3 nucleotides: TGTGCCAGCAGTTACCGCAGGGAGGGGACCCAGTACTTC. Its translation is CASSYRREGTQYF.

This clone has only one observation. The chain employs TRBV6-5 and TRBJ1-3; D is unclear. Trimming stripped 2 bases from V and 4 bases from J, with 9 bases between. The CDR3 totals 14 residues. Looked up from germline, CDR1 is MNHEY and CDR2 is SVGAGI. The CDR3 protein is CASSYGAAGNTIYF. CDR3 bases: TGTGCCAGCAGTTACGGAGCGGCCGGAAACACCATATATTTT.

The chain recombines TRBV7-9 with TRBJ1-6; TRBD1 is a possible D gene (5 bases). The CDR3 loop spans 16 amino acids. The germline V gene encodes CDR1 SEHNR and CDR2 FQNEAQ (reference sequence). Trimming cost V 1 base and J 7 bases, with 14 bases left between them. As DNA, the CDR3 is TGTGCCAGCAGCTTAGGATTTACAGGTGGGAATTCACCCCTCCACTTT. It translates to CASSLGFTGGNSPLHF.

The chain uses TRBV5-4 and TRBJ1-1, with TRBD1 matching 9 bases. The V gene's germline CDR1 is SGHNT and CDR2 YYREEE (reference sequence). With 9 bases clipped from V and 4 bases from J, the junction kept 10 bases outside the gene matches. CDR3 size: 14 residues. In nucleotides, the CDR3 is TGTGCCACTAGACCCGGGACAGGGATCACTGAAGCTTTCTTT. Translation: CATRPGTGITEAFF.

V and J are TRBV6-4 and TRBJ2-3; possibly TRBD2 for D (6 bases). The V end was cut by 3 bases, the J end by 8 bases, with 12 bases between. This CDR3 is built from 13 residues. The germline gives CDR1 MRHNA, CDR2 SNTAGT. CDR3 sequence (DNA): TGTGCCAGCAGTGAATGGAGGGGCGTTACGCAGTATTTT. Encoded protein: CASSEWRGVTQYF.

This sequence joins TRBV7-9 and TRBJ2-1; 15 bases align to TRBD2. The CDR3 length is 18 residues. Trimming cost V 5 bases and J 1 base; bases outside gene matches: 6. Germline CDR1 SEHNR, CDR2 FQNEAQ (reference sequence). In DNA, the CDR3 is TGTGCCAGCAGCCCGGGACTAGCGGGGGGAGGGTCCTACAATGAGCAGTTCTTC. Translated: CASSPGLAGGGSYNEQFF.

This rearrangement joins TRBV6-4 to TRBJ1-1; D not certain. Germline V gene data show CDR1 as MRHNA and CDR2 as SNTAGT. This CDR3 contains 13 residues. The V end was cut by 8 bases, the J end by 1 base, with 11 bases between. The CDR3 nucleotides read TGTGCCAGCCAGTTGAGGGAGAACACTGAAGCTTTCTTT. It specifies CASQLRENTEAFF.

The CDR3 sequence: CASSEVGGGTDTQYF. The CDR3 DNA sequence: TGTGCCAGCAGTGAGGTGGGGGGGGGCACAGATACGCAGTATTTT. The rearrangement joins TRBV6-1 to TRBJ2-3; the match to TRBD2 covers 7 bases. Trimming took 3 bases from V and 1 from J; bases not matched to a gene: 4. Germline CDR1 MNHNS, CDR2 SASEGT. The CDR3 loop spans 15 amino acids.

The chain links TRBV10-2 to TRBJ2-7, with 9 bases that match TRBD1. Germline V CDR1 and CDR2: WSHSY, SAAADI. The junction had 8 bases not matched to a gene; V was cut back by 10 bases and J by 1 base. This CDR3 has 14 residues. The CDR3: CATGLDRGSYEQYF. The CDR3 DNA follows: TGCGCCACTGGATTGGACAGGGGTTCCTACGAGCAGTACTTC.

The V call is TRBV27, the J call TRBJ1-2, with a tentative D call TRBD1 (6 bases). This CDR3 spans 13 amino acids. Germline assignment: CDR1 MNHEY and CDR2 SMNVEV (reference sequence). Deletions cut 4 bases from V and 8 bases from J, with 14 bases between. CDR3 residues: CASSSGSGAGYTF. CDR3 bases: TGTGCCAGCAGTTCAGGCTCAGGGGCGGGCTACACCTTC.

The V gene is TRBV7-2, the J gene TRBJ2-1; the D is unclear. V lost 6 bases and J lost 7, with 13 bases in between. The CDR3 sequence is 13 residues long. Germline V gene data show CDR1 as SGHTA and CDR2 as FQGNSA. The CDR3 here is CASSTVRGNEQFF. The CDR3 DNA reads TGTGCCAGCAGTACCGTACGAGGAAATGAGCAGTTCTTC.

This chain uses TRBV27 with TRBJ2-7; a weak D match, TRBD1 (6 bases). Germline CDR1 MNHEY, CDR2 SMNVEV (reference sequence). The ends were cut back, 3 bases at V and 5 bases at J, with 14 bases in the middle. The CDR3 is made up of 14 amino acids. CDR3 nucleotide sequence: TGTGCCAGCAGTTTTGCCCCGGGACACCACGAGCAGTACTTC. As protein: CASSFAPGHHEQYF.

This chain uses TRBV6-5 with TRBJ1-2; no clear D gene. This CDR3 has 14 residues. The germline V and J ends were trimmed by 8 bases and 5 bases, with 18 bases remaining between them. In germline, CDR1 is MNHEY, CDR2 SVGAGI. The CDR3: CASRTVSGKYGYTF. CDR3 nucleotides: TGTGCCAGCCGAACGGTCTCAGGAAAATATGGCTACACCTTC.

The chain employs TRBV5-4 and TRBJ1-6; D remains unclear. The V and J ends lost 2 bases and 5 bases respectively, with 8 bases between them. Germline V lookup: CDR1 SGHNT, CDR2 YYREEE (reference sequence). CDR3 length: 14 amino acids. CDR3 region: CASSFLQNNSPLHF. The CDR3 bases are TGTGCCAGCAGCTTTTTACAAAATAATTCACCCCTCCACTTT.

The J gene is TRBJ2-1, the V gene TRBV19; D possibly corresponds to TRBD1 (5 bases). Germline CDR1 and CDR2: LNHDA and SQIVND (reference sequence). V lost 3 bases to trimming and J lost 3 bases, with 12 bases between them. CDR3 length: 15 residues. Here the CDR3 reads CASSIQGGFYNEQFF. CDR3 sequence (DNA): TGTGCCAGTAGTATTCAGGGTGGCTTCTACAATGAGCAGTTCTTC.

V usage is TRBV29-1 and J usage is TRBJ2-7, with 7 bases that match TRBD1. V lost 1 base to trimming and J lost 2 bases; unmatched junction nucleotides: 2. Germline V gene data show CDR1 as SQVTM and CDR2 as ANQGSEA. This CDR3 has 13 residues. The CDR3, as DNA: TGCAGCGTTGAAGGGACAGGAACCTACGAGCAGTACTTC. Translated, it gives CSVEGTGTYEQYF.

This clone was seen a single time. The chain links TRBV11-2 to TRBJ1-4, with TRBD1 as a possible D gene (5 bases). The CDR3 is 16 residues long. V lost 1 base to trimming and J lost 4 bases, with 13 bases between them. Germline lookup yields CDR1 SGHAT and CDR2 FQNNGV. The CDR3: CASSLVGGAINEKLFF. The CDR3 region has the DNA TGTGCCAGCAGCTTAGTAGGCGGGGCTATTAATGAAAAACTGTTTTTT.

The CDR3 protein is CASSFSTGGGTGELFF. CDR3 nucleotides: TGTGCCAGCAGCTTCTCGACAGGGGGCGGCACCGGGGAGCTGTTTTTT. V gene TRBV7-8 combines with J gene TRBJ2-2, with 10 bases identical to TRBD1. The CDR3 has 16 amino acids. V trimming: 3 bases; J trimming: 4 bases; junction bases outside the gene matches: 5. Germline-derived CDR1 and CDR2 are SGHVS and FQNEAQ.

The chain joins TRBV7-2 to TRBJ1-6; maybe TRBD1 (5 bases). Looked up from germline, CDR1 is SGHTA and CDR2 is FQGNSA. CDR3 length: 18 residues. The ends were cut back, 0 bases at V and 0 bases at J, with 12 bases in the middle. The CDR3 sequence is CASSLAGRGRSYNSPLHF. DNA of the CDR3: TGTGCCAGCAGCTTAGCGGGAAGGGGCCGCTCCTATAATTCACCCCTCCACTTT.

The chain couples TRBV6-5 to TRBJ1-2; perhaps TRBD1 as D (5 bases). Trimming took off 5 bases at V and 6 bases at J, with 10 bases between the two ends. The V gene's germline CDR1 is MNHEY and CDR2 SVGAGI. The CDR3 length is 12 residues. CDR3 in amino acids: CASSHTGNGYTF. The CDR3 nucleotides read TGTGCCAGCAGTCACACAGGCAATGGCTACACCTTC.

The V gene is TRBV10-3, the J gene TRBJ1-2, with D uncertain. Between the trimmed V and J ends, which lost 10 bases and 0 bases, there was a span of 12 bases. The CDR3 has 13 residues. CDR1 and CDR2 from the germline V gene are ENHRY and SYGVKD. Here the CDR3 DNA reads TGTGCCACCGAAGAAAGAGCTAACTATGGCTACACCTTC. Encoded protein: CATEERANYGYTF.